One sample yielded the 13 T cell receptor beta chains listed below, sequenced in a study of post-analysis software for immune sequencing data. Whole-study results and caveats: Controls showed lower frequencies than patients for roughly five TRBV segments, and TRBV5-6, TRBV5-1 and TRBV20-1 were among these.

The antigens for these receptors are not known. Built from TCR beta cDNA, the libraries had unique molecular identifiers in them. From the PCR reads, TCRdb called clonotypes with MiXCR, one entry per CDR3 protein. The top ten hold approximately 4.4% of the sample, which has roughly 870,000 distinct CDR3 sequences, about 50% seen once. Sequenced: blood. Receptors originate from a girl between 5 and 17 years old with multiple sclerosis.

CDR3 in amino acids: CAMGGQGFNEQFF. CDR3 bases: TGTGCCATGGGGGGACAGGGGTTTAATGAGCAGTTCTTC. The V gene is TRBV10-3, the J gene TRBJ2-1, with 10 bases identical to TRBD1. From germline, CDR1 is ENHRY and CDR2 SYGVKD. With 9 bases clipped from V and 7 bases from J, the junction kept 6 bases outside the gene matches. The CDR3 loop spans 13 amino acids.

This chain uses TRBV2 with TRBJ2-7, with 11 positions matching TRBD1. Per the germline V gene, CDR1 is SNHLY and CDR2 is FYNNEI. Trimming took 7 bases from V and 3 from J; bases not matched to a gene: 5. The CDR3 spans 14 residues. The CDR3 is CASIQDRGLYEQYF. The CDR3, as DNA: TGTGCCAGCATCCAGGACAGGGGGCTCTACGAGCAGTACTTC.

CDR3 in amino acids: CASSLAGPYGYTF. The CDR3 region has the DNA TGTGCCAGCAGCTTGGCAGGTCCCTATGGCTACACCTTC. The rearrangement joins TRBV7-8 to TRBJ1-2; D is uncertain. Looked up from germline, CDR1 is SGHVS and CDR2 is FQNEAQ. Trimming cost V 3 bases and J 4 bases, with 9 bases left between them. The CDR3 loop spans 13 amino acids.

The V gene is TRBV20-1, the J gene TRBJ2-7; TRBD1 or TRBD2 may be the D gene (5 bases each). V was clipped by 4 bases and J by 0 bases, with 19 bases between them. Germline V gives CDR1 DFQATT, CDR2 SNEGSKA (reference sequence). The CDR3 loop spans 16 amino acids. Here the CDR3 DNA reads TGCAGTGCTACCGGGCCCCCGGGGCCCCGCTCCTACGAGCAGTACTTC. As protein: CSATGPPGPRSYEQYF.

CDR3 loop: CASSRLRAGGHNEQFF. CDR3 DNA sequence: TGTGCCAGCAGTCGCCTTAGAGCGGGAGGTCACAATGAGCAGTTCTTC. The chain has TRBV12-3 or TRBV12-4 and TRBJ2-1; 9 positions agree with TRBD2. V was pared by 5 bases and J by 5 bases, with 10 bases of the junction left unmatched. The length of the CDR3 is 16 residues.

The V call is TRBV5-1, the J call TRBJ2-5; no firm D call. V was clipped by 0 bases and J by 5 bases, with 8 bases between them. Germline CDR1 SGHRS, CDR2 YFSETQ. CDR3 length: 13 residues. CDR3 sequence: CASSLVGKETQYF. CDR3 in DNA: TGCGCCAGCAGCTTGGTTGGAAAGGAGACCCAGTACTTC.

V usage is TRBV7-9 and J usage is TRBJ1-4, with TRBD1 matching over 7 bases. Per germline, CDR1 SEHNR and CDR2 FQNEAQ (reference sequence). With V trimmed by 6 bases and J by 5 bases, 9 bases remained unmatched. The length of the CDR3 is 15 residues. The CDR3 loop is CASREDYRGNEKLFF. CDR3 coding DNA: TGTGCCAGCAGGGAAGACTACAGGGGAAATGAAAAACTGTTTTTT.

The chain combines TRBV27 with TRBJ2-5; no clear D gene. The V gene's germline CDR1 is MNHEY and CDR2 SMNVEV (reference sequence). V was cut by 5 bases and J by 0 bases, with 10 bases left in between. This CDR3 comprises 14 residues. The DNA for the CDR3 is TGTGCCAGCAGTCGAGACAATAACCAAGAGACCCAGTACTTC. It codes for CASSRDNNQETQYF.

This chain links TRBV6-1 with TRBJ1-2, with TRBD1 matching 8 bases. The CDR3 has 14 residues. The ends lost 6 bases at V and 5 bases at J; junction bases unmatched: 8. Per germline, CDR1 MNHNS and CDR2 SASEGT. The CDR3 is CASRKDRGLYGYTF. In DNA, the CDR3 is TGTGCCAGCAGGAAAGACAGGGGCCTTTATGGCTACACCTTC.

The chain couples TRBV9 to TRBJ2-5; D call uncertain. CDR1 SGDLS and CDR2 YYNGEE come from the germline V gene. V gave up 4 bases and J gave up 5 bases, with 15 bases separating them. This CDR3 is built from 14 residues. The CDR3 here is CASSNLSQGETQYF. The CDR3 bases are TGTGCCAGCAGCAACTTGAGCCAAGGGGAGACCCAGTACTTC.

V and J are TRBV20-1 and TRBJ2-7, with D perhaps matching TRBD1 (6 bases). The CDR3 runs to 14 residues. V dropped 6 bases and J dropped 6 bases, with 21 bases sitting between them. Germline assignment: CDR1 DFQATT and CDR2 SNEGSKA (reference sequence). The CDR3 sequence is CSADRSPRTREQYF. CDR3 DNA sequence: TGCAGTGCCGACAGGAGCCCTAGAACGCGCGAGCAGTACTTC.

The chain couples TRBV9 to TRBJ2-7; tentative D call: TRBD1 (7 bases). V was cut by 4 bases and J by 3 bases, with 14 bases left in between. Germline CDR1 reads SGDLS; CDR2 reads YYNGEE. The CDR3 sequence is 14 residues long. CDR3 nucleotide sequence: TGTGCCAGCAGCCCCGGGACAGCGGGCTACGAGCAGTACTTC. Its translation: CASSPGTAGYEQYF.

This rearrangement joins TRBV6-1 to TRBJ2-1; 10 nucleotides agree with TRBD2. The V gene end was trimmed by 3 bases and the J gene end by 8 bases; junction bases not matched to a gene: 13. CDR3 length equals 17 residues. CDR1 is MNHNS and CDR2 is SASEGT in the germline V gene. The CDR3, as DNA: TGTGCCAGCAGTGATTGGTCTAGCGGGGGTCCCATGTATGAGCAGTTCTTC. This gives the protein CASSDWSSGGPMYEQFF.